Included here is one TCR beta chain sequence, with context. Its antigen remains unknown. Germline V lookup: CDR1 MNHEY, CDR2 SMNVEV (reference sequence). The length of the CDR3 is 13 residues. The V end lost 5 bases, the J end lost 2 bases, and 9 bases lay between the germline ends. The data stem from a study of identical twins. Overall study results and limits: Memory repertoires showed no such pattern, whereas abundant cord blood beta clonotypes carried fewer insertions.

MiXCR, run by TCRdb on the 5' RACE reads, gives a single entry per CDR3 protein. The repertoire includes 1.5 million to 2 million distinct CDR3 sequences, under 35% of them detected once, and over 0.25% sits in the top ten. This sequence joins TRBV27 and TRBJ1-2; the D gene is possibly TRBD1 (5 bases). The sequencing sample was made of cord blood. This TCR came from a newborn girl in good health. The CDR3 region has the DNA TGTGCCAGCAGTAGAGCAGGGAACTATGGCTACACCTTC. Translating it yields CASSRAGNYGYTF.